These 24 T cell receptor beta chains were sequenced from one sample in a study of T cells after posttransplantation cyclophosphamide. The protocol was immunoSEQ multiplex PCR, while the TCRdb copy is restricted to in-frame clones and leaves out a portion. The sample includes about 52,000 clones, approximately 94% of them seen just once. The sample taken for sequencing was PBMCs. The receptors originated from a woman aged 25 to 39 in good health and a related stem cell transplant donor.

This chain links TRBV7-9 with TRBJ1-4; the D is unclear. V was shortened by 2 bases and J by 7 bases, with 5 bases between the two germline ends. CDR1 is SEHNR and CDR2 is FQNEAQ in the germline V gene (reference sequence). The CDR3 spans 12 residues. The CDR3 sequence is CASSLTGEKLFF. CDR3 nucleotide sequence: TGTGCCAGCAGCTTAACGGGTGAAAAACTGTTTTTT. Full variable domain (rest looked up from reference TRBV7-9 and TRBJ1-4): DTGVSQNPRHKITKRGQNVTFRCDPISEHNRLYWYRQTLGQGPEFLTYFQNEAQLEKSRLLSDRFSAERPKGSFSTLEIQRTEQGDSAMYLCASSLTGEKLFFGSGTQLSVL.

The rearrangement uses TRBV10-3 and TRBJ1-6; D possibly corresponds to TRBD1 (5 bases). Germline V lookup: CDR1 ENHRY, CDR2 SYGVKD. Between the trimmed V and J ends, which lost 3 bases and 7 bases, there was a span of 7 bases. CDR3 size: 13 residues. CDR3 sequence: CAISEQDNSPLHF. The CDR3 nucleotides read TGTGCCATCAGTGAACAGGACAATTCACCCCTCCACTTT.

The V gene is TRBV4-3, the J gene TRBJ2-7, with 8 bases matching TRBD1. This CDR3 is 15 amino acids long. CDR1 LGHNA and CDR2 YSLEER come from the germline V gene. V lost 8 bases, J lost 2 bases, and 11 bases stayed unmatched. The CDR3 here is CASRETLDRAYEQYF. CDR3 DNA: TGCGCCAGCCGTGAGACTCTGGACAGGGCCTACGAGCAGTACTTC.

V and J are TRBV6-1 and TRBJ2-2; 8 bases fit TRBD2. This CDR3 has 15 residues. Trimming at V came to 6 bases and at J to 7 bases, leaving 10 bases not matched to a gene. Germline CDR1 MNHNS, CDR2 SASEGT. CDR3 nucleotides: TGTGCCAGCAGGATGTCGGGGGGGGCCATCGGGGAGCTGTTTTTT. This codes for CASRMSGGAIGELFF.

This clone was counted a single time. This rearrangement joins TRBV10-1 to TRBJ1-1; 9 nucleotides agree with TRBD1. Looked up from germline, CDR1 is WNHNN and CDR2 is SYGVQD (reference sequence). The CDR3 totals 18 residues. V lost 8 bases, J lost 4 bases, and 20 bases stayed unmatched. CDR3 nucleotides: TGCGCCAGCCCTTATCCAGGTAAACAACAGGGGGCGGCCACTGAAGCTTTCTTT. Its translation: CASPYPGKQQGAATEAFF.

The rearrangement joins TRBV29-1 to TRBJ2-5; D perhaps matches TRBD1 (5 bases). V was cut by 6 bases and J by 5 bases, with 16 bases left in between. This CDR3 spans 13 amino acids. Germline CDR1 and CDR2: SQVTM and ANQGSEA. The CDR3 DNA sequence: TGCAGCGTGAAACAGGTTTTGGGGGAGACCCAGTACTTC. This encodes CSVKQVLGETQYF.

J is TRBJ2-7 and V is TRBV28, with 9 bases fitting TRBD2. The germline V gene has CDR1 MDHEN and CDR2 SYDVKM. This CDR3 contains 15 residues. V was clipped by 5 bases and J by 4 bases; unmatched bases: 9. CDR3 in amino acids: CASSQISGGSYEQYF. The CDR3, as DNA: TGTGCCAGCAGTCAAATTAGCGGGGGTTCGTACGAGCAGTACTTC.

The chain recombines TRBV12-5 with TRBJ1-2; weak D call: TRBD1 (6 bases). The germline V and J ends were trimmed by 7 bases and 4 bases, with 10 bases remaining between them. Germline V gene data show CDR1 as LGHNT and CDR2 as FRNRAP. This CDR3 has 12 residues. CDR3 loop: CASALGGYGYTF. The CDR3 bases are TGTGCTAGTGCGTTAGGGGGCTATGGCTACACCTTC.

J is TRBJ2-3 and V is TRBV14; 9 bases are shared with TRBD2. V was pared by 0 bases and J by 2 bases, with 9 bases of the junction left unmatched. Germline loops: CDR1 SGHDN, CDR2 FVKESK. The CDR3 consists of 18 residues. The CDR3 here is CASSQDKEIAGDTDTQYF. CDR3 in DNA: TGTGCCAGCAGCCAAGATAAGGAGATAGCGGGGGACACAGATACGCAGTATTTT. Drawing the rest from reference TRBV14 and TRBJ2-3, the complete variable domain is EAGVTQFPSHSVIEKGQTVTLRCDPISGHDNLYWYRRVMGKEIKFLLHFVKESKQDESGMPNNRFLAERTGGTYSTLKVQPAELEDSGVYFCASSQDKEIAGDTDTQYFGPGTRLTVL.

V gene TRBV27 combines with J gene TRBJ1-6; D possibly corresponds to TRBD1 (5 bases). V was trimmed by 1 base and J by 10 bases, leaving 14 bases between them. Per germline, CDR1 MNHEY and CDR2 SMNVEV (reference sequence). This CDR3 has 15 residues. This CDR3 is CASSLFRQGGSPLHF. Written as DNA, the CDR3 is TGTGCCAGCAGTTTATTTAGGCAGGGCGGCTCACCCCTCCACTTT.

This chain uses TRBV5-8 with TRBJ2-1; TRBD2 agrees at 9 bases. CDR1 and CDR2 from the germline V gene are SGHTS and YDEGEE. The CDR3 covers 15 residues. J lost 5 bases, V lost 2 bases, and 5 bases had no gene match. The CDR3 bases are TGTGCCAGCAGCTTAGGGGCGGGGGGGCACAATGAGCAGTTCTTC. Translation: CASSLGAGGHNEQFF.

This rearrangement joins TRBV2 to TRBJ2-7; D gene unclear. From germline, CDR1 is SNHLY and CDR2 FYNNEI. V was cut by 7 bases and J by 3 bases, with 7 bases left in between. The length of the CDR3 is 11 residues. The CDR3 DNA sequence: TGTGCCAGCACCTACAGCTACGAGCAGTACTTC. Residues: CASTYSYEQYF.

J is TRBJ2-7 and V is TRBV5-1; 9 nucleotides match TRBD1. Germline CDR1 and CDR2: SGHRS and YFSETQ. With 3 bases clipped from V and 5 bases from J, the junction kept 6 bases outside the gene matches. CDR3 length equals 14 residues. The CDR3 DNA sequence: TGCGCCAGCAGCTACGGACAGGGGTTCAACGAGCAGTACTTC. Protein product: CASSYGQGFNEQYF.

The V and J genes are TRBV18 and TRBJ1-1, with 10 nucleotides matching TRBD1. Trimming removed 7 bases from V and 5 bases from J; junction bases left unmatched: 13. This CDR3 contains 16 residues. Germline loops: CDR1 KGHSH, CDR2 LQKENI. For the CDR3, the DNA is TGTGCCAGCTTTCCCGACAGGGGGCGGAGTGGGACTGAAGCTTTCTTT. It is translated as CASFPDRGRSGTEAFF.

The chain uses TRBV6-6 and TRBJ1-2, with TRBD1 as a possible D gene (6 bases). The CDR3 is 14 residues long. Germline CDR1 reads MNHNY; CDR2 reads SVGAGI (reference sequence). Deletions cut 2 bases from V and 8 bases from J, with 15 bases between. The CDR3 region has the DNA TGTGCCAGCAGTTACGCCGGTGGCGGGGGCGGCTACACCTTC. This encodes CASSYAGGGGGYTF.

The CDR3, as DNA: TGCGCCAGCACCCCGGGGGGCGCAACTAATGAAAAACTGTTTTTT. This codes for CASTPGGATNEKLFF. This chain connects TRBV5-1 to TRBJ1-4, with D maybe TRBD1 (6 bases). CDR1 and CDR2 (germline): SGHRS, YFSETQ. Trimming left V 6 bases short and J 0 bases short, with 12 bases between. The CDR3 totals 15 residues.

The table lists this clone with a count of one. This chain connects TRBV10-1 to TRBJ2-2; TRBD2 matches 7 bases. Trimming at V came to 5 bases and at J to 5 bases, leaving 2 bases not matched to a gene. This CDR3 has 13 amino acids. The germline gives CDR1 WNHNN, CDR2 SYGVQD (reference sequence). The CDR3 protein is CASSPSGTGELFF. The CDR3 DNA follows: TGCGCCAGCAGTCCTAGCGGTACCGGGGAGCTGTTTTTT.

The V call is TRBV27, the J call TRBJ2-3; TRBD2 is a possible D gene (6 bases). V dropped 7 bases and J dropped 2 bases, with 16 bases sitting between them. The length of the CDR3 is 15 residues. Germline-derived CDR1 and CDR2 are MNHEY and SMNVEV (reference sequence). The CDR3 DNA follows: TGTGCCAGCACCTTGGGGGGAAGCTACACAGATACGCAGTATTTT. Protein sequence: CASTLGGSYTDTQYF.

This chain uses TRBV27 with TRBJ1-2, with a possible D match to TRBD1 (6 bases). Germline V CDR1 and CDR2: MNHEY, SMNVEV (reference sequence). V lost 5 bases, J lost 7 bases, and 14 bases lay in between. The length of the CDR3 is 13 residues. CDR3 nucleotide sequence: TGTGCCAGCAGTCCCTGGACAGATTCTGGCTACACCTTC. It is translated as CASSPWTDSGYTF.

The CDR3 DNA is TGTGCCAGCAGTTACAGTAGCTACGAGCAGTACTTC. Encoded protein: CASSYSSYEQYF. The gene calls are TRBV6-6 and TRBJ2-7; D is unresolved. The CDR3 contains 12 residues. Germline-derived CDR1 and CDR2 are MNHNY and SVGAGI (reference sequence). The germline V and J ends were trimmed by 2 bases and 3 bases, with 5 bases remaining between them.

The chain employs TRBV5-6 and TRBJ1-2; 7 bases agree with TRBD1. The germline gives CDR1 SGHDT, CDR2 YYEEEE. V shed 0 bases, J shed 8 bases, and the junction held 10 bases outside the gene matches. The CDR3 consists of 15 residues. The CDR3 coding sequence is TGTGCCAGCAGCTTGGTATCGGGACAGAGGAGAGGCTACACCTTC. It codes for CASSLVSGQRRGYTF.

DNA of the CDR3: TGTGCCAGCAGCTCCGACAGGGGGTTTAGTGAAAAACTGTTTTTT. Translated: CASSSDRGFSEKLFF. The rearrangement joins TRBV7-3 to TRBJ1-4; 9 bases match TRBD1. V shed 4 bases and J 7 bases; nucleotides not matched to a gene: 7. The CDR3 is made up of 15 amino acids. Germline V gene sequence: CDR1 SGHTA, CDR2 FQGTGA.

The genes are TRBV7-2 and TRBJ2-3; D is ambiguous. Germline V lookup: CDR1 SGHTA, CDR2 FQGNSA. This CDR3 region has 12 residues. V dropped 4 bases and J dropped 4 bases, with 6 bases sitting between them. Here the CDR3 DNA reads TGTGCCAGCAGCTCCGTCGCAGATACGCAGTATTTT. As protein: CASSSVADTQYF.

J is TRBJ2-2 and V is TRBV7-2; TRBD2 might be the D (6 bases). The V end lost 1 base, the J end lost 9 bases, and 9 bases lay between the germline ends. Germline V gives CDR1 SGHTA, CDR2 FQGNSA. CDR3 length: 13 amino acids. The CDR3 region is CASSLGRGWELFF. CDR3 in DNA: TGTGCCAGCAGCTTAGGTCGGGGGTGGGAGCTGTTTTTT.